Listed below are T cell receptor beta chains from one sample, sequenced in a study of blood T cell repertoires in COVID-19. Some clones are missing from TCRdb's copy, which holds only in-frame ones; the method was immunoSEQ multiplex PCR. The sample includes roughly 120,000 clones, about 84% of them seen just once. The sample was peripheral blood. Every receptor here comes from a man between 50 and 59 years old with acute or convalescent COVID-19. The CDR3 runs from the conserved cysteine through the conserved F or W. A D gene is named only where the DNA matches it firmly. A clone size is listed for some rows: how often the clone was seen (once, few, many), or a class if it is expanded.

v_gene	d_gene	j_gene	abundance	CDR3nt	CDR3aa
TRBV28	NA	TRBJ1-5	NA	TGTGCCAGCAGTTTTTACTCCGGGATCAGCAATCAGCCCCAGCATTTT	CASSFYSGISNQPQHF
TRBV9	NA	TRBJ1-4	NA	TGTGCCAGCAGTGCGGGACGACGTAATGAAAAACTGTTTTTT	CASSAGRRNEKLFF
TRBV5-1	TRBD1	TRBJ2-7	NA	TGCGCCAGCAGTTTGATCAGACAGGGATTTGGCGAGCAGTACTTC	CASSLIRQGFGEQYF
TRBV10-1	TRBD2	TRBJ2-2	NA	TGCGCCAGCAGTGATGCGGGGGGCACTAACACCGGGGAGCTGTTTTTT	CASSDAGGTNTGELFF
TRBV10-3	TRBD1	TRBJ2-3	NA	TGTGCCATCAGACCGGGACAGGGTGGAGATACGCAGTATTTT	CAIRPGQGGDTQYF
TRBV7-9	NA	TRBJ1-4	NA	TGTGCCAGCGCACGGGGGGACGAAAAACTGTTTTTT	CASARGDEKLFF
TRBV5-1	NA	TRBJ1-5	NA	TGCGCCAGCAGCTTGCAAGCTGGAGAGCAGCCCCAGCATTTT	CASSLQAGEQPQHF
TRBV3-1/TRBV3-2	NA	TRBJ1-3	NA	TGTGCCAGCAGCCAAGATTCATGGAGCTCTGGAAACACCATATATTTT	CASSQDSWSSGNTIYF
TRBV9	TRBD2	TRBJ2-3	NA	TGTGCCAGCAGCCTTAGCGGGACCCGCACAGATACGCAGTATTTT	CASSLSGTRTDTQYF
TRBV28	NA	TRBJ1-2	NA	TGTGCCAGCAGTTTAGGAGGGGCGGGCTATGGCTACACCTTC	CASSLGGAGYGYTF
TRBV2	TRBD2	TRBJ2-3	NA	TGTGCCAGCCAGCGGGGGGGCACAGATACGCAGTATTTT	CASQRGGTDTQYF
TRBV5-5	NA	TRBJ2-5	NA	TGTGCCAGCAGCCTTGTTCAACAGGGAAAAGAGACCCAGTACTTC	CASSLVQQGKETQYF
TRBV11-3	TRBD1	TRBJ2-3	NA	TGTGCCAGCAGCTTCTCGGGACAGATCACAGATACGCAGTATTTT	CASSFSGQITDTQYF
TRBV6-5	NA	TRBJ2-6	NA	TGTGCCAGCGGGACTTCTGGGGCCAACGTCCTGACTTTC	CASGTSGANVLTF
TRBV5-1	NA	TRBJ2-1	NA	TGCGCCAGCAGCCCCCGGGGGTCTGGCCAGTACAATGAGCAGTTCTTC	CASSPRGSGQYNEQFF
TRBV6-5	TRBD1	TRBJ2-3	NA	TGTGCCACTCGGCGGACAGGCGGGACAGATACGCAGTATTTT	CATRRTGGTDTQYF
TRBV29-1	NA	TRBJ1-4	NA	TGCAGCGTTGAAGCAGGGCCGCCTAATGAAAAACTGTTTTTT	CSVEAGPPNEKLFF
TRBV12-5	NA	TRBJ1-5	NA	TGTGCTAGTGGTTCGCGGGGGAGCAATCAGCCCCAGCATTTT	CASGSRGSNQPQHF
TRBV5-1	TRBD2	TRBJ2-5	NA	TGCGCCAGCAGCTTCGGGACTAGTTTGGGCCAAGAGACCCAGTACTTC	CASSFGTSLGQETQYF
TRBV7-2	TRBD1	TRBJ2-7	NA	TGTGCCAGCAGCCAAACTGACAGGGCTCGGCACGAGCAGTACTTC	CASSQTDRARHEQYF
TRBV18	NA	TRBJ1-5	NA	TGTGCCAGCTCACCACTGCAGGGCGTCAATCAGCCCCAGCATTTT	CASSPLQGVNQPQHF
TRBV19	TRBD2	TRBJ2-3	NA	TGTGCCAGTAGAGCGGACTCGCGGGGGGTCACAGATACGCAGTATTTT	CASRADSRGVTDTQYF
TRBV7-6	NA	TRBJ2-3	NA	TGTGCCAGCAGCTCGGATGAGGGGGGGCCGTTCGCAGATACGCAGTATTTT	CASSSDEGGPFADTQYF
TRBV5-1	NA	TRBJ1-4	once	TGCGCCAGCAGCCCTAGCCCGGGCCTTCTAGCTAATGAAAAACTGTTTTTT	CASSPSPGLLANEKLFF
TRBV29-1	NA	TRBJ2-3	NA	TGCAGCGGAGATTCAGGGGCAGATACGCAGTATTTT	CSGDSGADTQYF
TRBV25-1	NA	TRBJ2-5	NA	TGTGCCAGCAGTGCACCCATGAGGTACCAAGAGACCCAGTACTTC	CASSAPMRYQETQYF
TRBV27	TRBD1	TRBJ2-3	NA	TGTGCCAGCAGTCCCTGGACAGGGGGAACCACAGATACGCAGTATTTT	CASSPWTGGTTDTQYF
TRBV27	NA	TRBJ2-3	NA	TGTGCCAGCAGAGGGGGGGTCGGGGGTACGCAGTATTTT	CASRGGVGGTQYF
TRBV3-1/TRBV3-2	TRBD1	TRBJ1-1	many	TGTGCCAGCAGCCACGGACAGGCCCTAGAAGCTTTCTTT	CASSHGQALEAFF
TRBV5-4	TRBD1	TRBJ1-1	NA	TGTGCCAGCAGCTGGCCGGGACAGATGAACACTGAAGCTTTCTTT	CASSWPGQMNTEAFF
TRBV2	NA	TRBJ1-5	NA	TGTGCCAGCAGTGAAGCGCTTGGGCTTAGGCAGCCCCAGCATTTT	CASSEALGLRQPQHF
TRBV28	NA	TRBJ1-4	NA	TGTGCCAGCGGTTGGCGGGCTACTAATGAAAAACTGTTTTTT	CASGWRATNEKLFF
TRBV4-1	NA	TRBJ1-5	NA	TGCGCCAGCAGCCAAGGGTCAGGGAACGGGAATCAGCCCCAGCATTTT	CASSQGSGNGNQPQHF
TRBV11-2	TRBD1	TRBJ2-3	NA	TGTGCCAGCAGCCCGACCAGGGGGAGCACAGATACGCAGTATTTT	CASSPTRGSTDTQYF
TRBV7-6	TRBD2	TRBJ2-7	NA	TGTGCCAGCAGCTTACAAGGCGCGGGGGAACCTGACGAGCAGTACTTC	CASSLQGAGEPDEQYF
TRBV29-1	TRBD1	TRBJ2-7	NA	TGCAGCGCTCGGACAGGGGACTCCTACGAGCAGTACTTC	CSARTGDSYEQYF
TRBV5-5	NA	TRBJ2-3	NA	TGTGCCAGCAGCTTGTATTCCGCAGATACGCAGTATTTT	CASSLYSADTQYF
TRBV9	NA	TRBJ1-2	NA	TGTGCCAGCAGCGTAGGGGCAACCCCTAACTATGGCTACACCTTC	CASSVGATPNYGYTF
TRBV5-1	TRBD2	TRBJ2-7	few	TGCGCCAGCAGCTTGGTTGGTAGCGGGGACTACGAGCAGTACTTC	CASSLVGSGDYEQYF
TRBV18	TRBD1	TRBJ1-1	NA	TGTGCCAGCTCACTCGGGACAGGGGGCACGAACACTGAAGCTTTCTTT	CASSLGTGGTNTEAFF
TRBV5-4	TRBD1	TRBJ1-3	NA	TGTGCCAGCAGCTCCCAAGCAGGGGGCACTGGAAACACCATATATTTT	CASSSQAGGTGNTIYF
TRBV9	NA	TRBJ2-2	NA	TGTGCCAGCCGTGGACAGACCAACACCGGGGAGCTGTTTTTT	CASRGQTNTGELFF
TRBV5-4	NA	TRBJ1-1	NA	TGTGCCAGCAGCTTTCAGGAAACCTGGGAAGCTTTCTTT	CASSFQETWEAFF
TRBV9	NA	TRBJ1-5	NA	TGTGCCAGCAGTGCTGGGAGGGGAGGTCAGCCCCAGCATTTT	CASSAGRGGQPQHF
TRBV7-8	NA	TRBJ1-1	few	TGTGCCAGCAGTCGAGGGGGGGGCTTACTGAACACTGAAGCTTTCTTT	CASSRGGGLLNTEAFF
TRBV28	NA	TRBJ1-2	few	TGTGCCAGCAGTTTAGGCGGCACCAACTATGGCTACACCTTC	CASSLGGTNYGYTF
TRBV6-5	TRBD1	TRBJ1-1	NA	TGTGCCAGCATTACGACAGGGACAGCTTTCTTT	CASITTGTAFF
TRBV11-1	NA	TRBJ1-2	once	TGTGCCAGCAGCTTAGAACACCCAAACTATGGCTACACCTTC	CASSLEHPNYGYTF
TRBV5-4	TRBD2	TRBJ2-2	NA	TGTGCCAGCAGCTTACCTAGCGGGGGGACTCAAACCGGGGAGCTGTTTTTT	CASSLPSGGTQTGELFF
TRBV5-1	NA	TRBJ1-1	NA	TGCGCCAGCAGCTTAAGAGGGTCTGAAGCTTTCTTT	CASSLRGSEAFF
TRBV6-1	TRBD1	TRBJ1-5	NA	TGTGCCAGCAGTGAAACAGGGGCGCGGGGCAATCAGCCCCAGCATTTT	CASSETGARGNQPQHF
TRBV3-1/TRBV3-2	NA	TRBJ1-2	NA	TGTGCCAGCAGCCCCAGCGGGGGGCGGGGTGGCTACACCTTC	CASSPSGGRGGYTF
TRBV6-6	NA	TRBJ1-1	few	TGTGCCAGCACATTCGACTCTGAAGCTTTCTTT	CASTFDSEAFF
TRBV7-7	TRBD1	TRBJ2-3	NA	TGTGCCAGCAGCCGCGGACAGGGGGCTTTAGATACGCAGTATTTT	CASSRGQGALDTQYF
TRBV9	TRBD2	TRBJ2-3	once	TGTGCCAGCAGCGTGAACAGCGGGGACCAGTATTTT	CASSVNSGDQYF
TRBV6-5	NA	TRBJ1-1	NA	TGTGCCAGCAGTTACTCTGAGAGGGAAACTGAAGCTTTCTTT	CASSYSERETEAFF
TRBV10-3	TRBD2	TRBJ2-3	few	TGTGCCATCAGTGCAGCGGGGGCCTCCACAGATACGCAGTATTTT	CAISAAGASTDTQYF